These T cell receptor beta chains were read from a single sample in a study of OX40 agonist ivuxolimab in advanced cancers. The repertoire was sequenced with immunoSEQ multiplex PCR; TCRdb's copy has only in-frame clones and lacks some. The sample lists about 90,000 clones, about nine tenths seen once, with 0.33% in the top ten. This material consisted of CD4+ or CD8+ T cells sorted from blood, taken in a trial of the OX40 agonist ivuxolimab. These receptors came from an adult with an advanced solid tumor such as melanoma, head and neck, liver or kidney cancer. The CDR3 runs from the conserved cysteine through the conserved F or W. A D gene is named only where the DNA matches it firmly. Clone size is stated in some rows and not others, as once, few, many or a class when expanded.

TRBD1 TRBJ1-4 TRBV5-1 NA TGCGCCAGCAGCTTGGTGGGACAGGGAAATGAAAAACTGTTTTTT CASSLVGQGNEKLFF
NA TRBJ1-2 TRBV28 NA TGTGCCAGCAGTTCCCCGACAGGAGGCTATGGCTACACCTTC CASSSPTGGYGYTF
NA TRBJ1-6 TRBV9 few TGTGCCAGCAGCGTAGTCGGGGGTTTCCCCCTCCACTTT CASSVVGGFPLHF
NA TRBJ2-2 TRBV5-1 NA TGCGCCAGCAGCTTGGACGGGCCAGACACCGGGGAGCTGTTTTTT CASSLDGPDTGELFF
TRBD1 TRBJ1-1 TRBV19 NA TGTGCCAGTAGTCCCCCGGACAGGCATGCTGAAGCTTTCTTT CASSPPDRHAEAFF
TRBD2 TRBJ2-1 TRBV11-2 NA TGTGCCAGCAGCTCCGCGGGACTAGCGGGAGCGAATGAGCAGTTCTTC CASSSAGLAGANEQFF
NA TRBJ1-1 TRBV7-9 NA TGTGCCAGCAGCCCGAGGCGGGGGAACACTGAAGCTTTCTTT CASSPRRGNTEAFF
TRBD2 TRBJ2-7 TRBV7-3 NA TGTGCCAGCAGCTGGGCGGGAGACTCTTCCGAGCAGTACTTC CASSWAGDSSEQYF
NA TRBJ2-7 TRBV7-9 NA TGTGCCAGCAGCTTAGTTTCCTACGAGCAGTACTTC CASSLVSYEQYF
NA TRBJ2-1 TRBV7-2 NA TGTGCCAGCAGCTCCAATTCCTACAATGAGCAGTTCTTC CASSSNSYNEQFF
NA TRBJ1-1 TRBV9 NA TGTGCCAGCAGCCCCCATACGGGGGGGGCGAACACTGAAGCTTTCTTT CASSPHTGGANTEAFF
TRBD1 TRBJ2-7 TRBV5-6 NA TGTGCCAGCAGTAAGGCAGGGGGCACCTACGAGCAGTACTTC CASSKAGGTYEQYF
NA TRBJ2-3 TRBV13 NA TGTGCCAGCAGCCATCGTGGGGGAGATACGCAGTATTTT CASSHRGGDTQYF
TRBD2 TRBJ2-7 TRBV4-2 NA TGTGCCAGCAGCCTTAGCGGGAGTCAAGACTACGAGCAGTACTTC CASSLSGSQDYEQYF
TRBD1 TRBJ2-7 TRBV27 NA TGTGCCAGCAGTCGACAGGGGCCGGGCTACGAGCAGTACTTC CASSRQGPGYEQYF
NA TRBJ2-1 TRBV28 NA TGTGCCAGCAGTCCCCTCCCCGGGACGGCCCAGGGGAATGAGCAGTTCTTC CASSPLPGTAQGNEQFF
TRBD2 TRBJ2-7 TRBV2 NA TGTGCCAGCACCCGACTAGCGGGAGAAGGTTGGGAGCAGTACTTC CASTRLAGEGWEQYF
NA TRBJ2-1 TRBV4-1 NA TGCGCCAGCAGCCAAGGTACTAGGGGCTCCTACAATGAGCAGTTCTTC CASSQGTRGSYNEQFF
NA TRBJ2-2 TRBV5-4 NA TGTGCCAGCAGCTTAGGGGGGGGACACCCGAACACCGGGGAGCTGTTTTTT CASSLGGGHPNTGELFF
NA TRBJ2-2 TRBV5-1 NA TGCGCCAGCAGCCCCCTGGTGGGGGGCGGCGCCACCGGGGAGCTGTTTTTT CASSPLVGGGATGELFF
TRBD1 TRBJ1-2 TRBV7-2 NA TGTGCCAGCAGCCAGGACAGGGGGATCTATGGCTACACCTTC CASSQDRGIYGYTF
TRBD2 TRBJ2-1 TRBV7-2 NA TGTGCCAGCAGCTTATCCGGACTAGCTCTAGCGGGAGGAGGTAATGAGCAGTTCTTC CASSLSGLALAGGGNEQFF
TRBD1 TRBJ2-5 TRBV5-1 NA TGCGCCAGCAGCCGGGGACAGGGTCTAGTAGAGACCCAGTACTTC CASSRGQGLVETQYF
NA TRBJ2-2 TRBV11-1 NA TGTGCCAGCAGCTTTAACACCGGGGAGCTGTTTTTT CASSFNTGELFF
TRBD1 TRBJ1-1 TRBV28 NA TGTGCCAGCGACGGAATGAAAGACAGGGATTGGACTGAAGCTTTCTTT CASDGMKDRDWTEAFF
NA TRBJ1-3 TRBV28 NA TGTGCCAGCATCCAGACAGGAGGAAACACCATATATTTT CASIQTGGNTIYF
NA TRBJ2-1 TRBV28 NA TGTGCCAGCACGTCAACCGCGGGACGGAATGAGCAGTTCTTC CASTSTAGRNEQFF